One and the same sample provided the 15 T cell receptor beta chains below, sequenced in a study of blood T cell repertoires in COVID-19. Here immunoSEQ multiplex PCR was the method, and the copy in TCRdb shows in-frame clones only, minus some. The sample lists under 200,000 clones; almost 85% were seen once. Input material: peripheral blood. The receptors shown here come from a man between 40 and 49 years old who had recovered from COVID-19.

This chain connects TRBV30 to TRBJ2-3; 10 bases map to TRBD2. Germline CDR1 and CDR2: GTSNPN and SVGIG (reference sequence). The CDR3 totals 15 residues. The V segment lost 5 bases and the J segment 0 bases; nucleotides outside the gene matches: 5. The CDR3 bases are TGTGCCTGGGGTGAACTAGCGGGGAGCACAGATACGCAGTATTTT. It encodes CAWGELAGSTDTQYF.

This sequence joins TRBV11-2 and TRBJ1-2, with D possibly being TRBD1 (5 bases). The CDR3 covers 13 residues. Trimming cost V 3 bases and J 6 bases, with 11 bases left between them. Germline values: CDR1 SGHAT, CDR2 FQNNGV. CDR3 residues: CASSLGLANGYTF. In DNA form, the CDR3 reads TGTGCCAGCAGCTTGGGGCTGGCGAATGGCTACACCTTC.

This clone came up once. The CDR3 here is CASSWTGVNTEAFF. The CDR3 DNA reads TGTGCCAGCAGTTGGACAGGGGTGAACACTGAAGCTTTCTTT. This rearrangement joins TRBV28 to TRBJ1-1, with TRBD1 identical over 9 bases. Per germline, CDR1 MDHEN and CDR2 SYDVKM. The J segment lost 0 bases and the V segment lost 4 bases, leaving 0 bases of the junction unmatched. This CDR3 is 14 amino acids long.

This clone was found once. CDR3 coding DNA: TGTGCCAGCAGCCCAGGCTTCTCCAGGGGGCGACAAGCTGAAGCTTTCTTT. It yields the protein CASSPGFSRGRQAEAFF. V and J are TRBV9 and TRBJ1-1; 8 nucleotides line up with TRBD1. The CDR3 totals 17 residues. Germline CDR1 reads SGDLS; CDR2 reads YYNGEE. The junction had 17 bases not matched to a gene; V was cut back by 4 bases and J by 6 bases.

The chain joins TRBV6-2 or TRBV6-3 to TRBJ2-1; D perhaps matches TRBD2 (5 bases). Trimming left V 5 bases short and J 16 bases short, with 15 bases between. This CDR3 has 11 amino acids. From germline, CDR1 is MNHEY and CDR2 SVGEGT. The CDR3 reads CASSPAGSGFF. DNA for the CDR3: TGTGCCAGCAGTCCAGCCGGAAGCGGATTCTTC.

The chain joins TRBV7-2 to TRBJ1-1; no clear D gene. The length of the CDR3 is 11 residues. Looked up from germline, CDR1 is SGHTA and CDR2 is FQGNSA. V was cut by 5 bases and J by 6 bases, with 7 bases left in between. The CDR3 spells CASSATPEAFF. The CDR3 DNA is TGTGCCAGCAGCGCCACTCCTGAAGCTTTCTTT.

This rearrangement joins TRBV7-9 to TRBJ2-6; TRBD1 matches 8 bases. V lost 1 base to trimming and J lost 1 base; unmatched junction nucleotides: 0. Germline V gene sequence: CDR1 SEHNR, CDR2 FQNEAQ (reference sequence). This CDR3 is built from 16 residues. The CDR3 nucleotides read TGTGCCAGCAGCTTAGGGACAGGGTCTGGGGCCAACGTCCTGACTTTC. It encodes CASSLGTGSGANVLTF.

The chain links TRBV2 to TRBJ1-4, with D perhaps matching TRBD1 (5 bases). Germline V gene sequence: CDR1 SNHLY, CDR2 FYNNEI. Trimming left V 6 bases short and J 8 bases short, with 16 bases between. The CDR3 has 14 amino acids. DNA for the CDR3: TGTGCCAGCAGAGGAGGGGCCGGTTGGGAAAAACTGTTTTTT. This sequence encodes CASRGGAGWEKLFF.

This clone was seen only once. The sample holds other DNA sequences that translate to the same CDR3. CDR3 nucleotides: TGTGCCAGCAGCCCCGACTACCTTAGCACAGATACGCAGTATTTT. It translates to CASSPDYLSTDTQYF. The V call is TRBV7-2, the J call TRBJ2-3, with a possible D match to TRBD2 (5 bases). Germline-derived CDR1 and CDR2 are SGHTA and FQGNSA. The CDR3 contains 15 residues. V lost 5 bases to trimming and J lost 0 bases, with 12 bases between them.

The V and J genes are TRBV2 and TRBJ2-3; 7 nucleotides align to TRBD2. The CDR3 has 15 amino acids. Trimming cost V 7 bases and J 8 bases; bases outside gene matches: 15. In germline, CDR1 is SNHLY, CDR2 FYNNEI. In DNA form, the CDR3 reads TGTGCCAGCATTCCCGGGGCCCGGTGGGGGGGTACGCAGTATTTT. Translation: CASIPGARWGGTQYF.

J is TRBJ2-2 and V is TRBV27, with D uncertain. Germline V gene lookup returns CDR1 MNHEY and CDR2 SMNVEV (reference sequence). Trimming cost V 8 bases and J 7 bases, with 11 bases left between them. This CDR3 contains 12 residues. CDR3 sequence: CASAPRVGELFF. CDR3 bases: TGTGCCAGCGCCCCCCGGGTCGGGGAGCTGTTTTTT.

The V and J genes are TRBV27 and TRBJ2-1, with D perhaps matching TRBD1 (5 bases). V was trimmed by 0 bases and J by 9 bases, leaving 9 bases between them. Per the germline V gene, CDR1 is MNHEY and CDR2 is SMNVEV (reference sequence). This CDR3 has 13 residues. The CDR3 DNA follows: TGTGCCAGCAGTTTATCGCAACAGGCTGAGCAGTTCTTC. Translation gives CASSLSQQAEQFF.

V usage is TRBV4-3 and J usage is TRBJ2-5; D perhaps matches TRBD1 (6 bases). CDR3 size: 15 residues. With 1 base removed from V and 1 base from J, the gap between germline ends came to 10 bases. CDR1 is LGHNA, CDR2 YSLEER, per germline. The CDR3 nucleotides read TGCGCCAGCAGCCAAGGGGGACACTTCCAAGAGACCCAGTACTTC. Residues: CASSQGGHFQETQYF.

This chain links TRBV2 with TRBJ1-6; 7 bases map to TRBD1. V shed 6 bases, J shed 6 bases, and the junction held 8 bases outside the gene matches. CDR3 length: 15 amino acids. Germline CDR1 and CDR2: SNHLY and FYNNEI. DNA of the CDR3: TGTGCCAGCAGCCCTGGGCAGGGGGGTAATTCACCCCTCCACTTT. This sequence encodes CASSPGQGGNSPLHF.

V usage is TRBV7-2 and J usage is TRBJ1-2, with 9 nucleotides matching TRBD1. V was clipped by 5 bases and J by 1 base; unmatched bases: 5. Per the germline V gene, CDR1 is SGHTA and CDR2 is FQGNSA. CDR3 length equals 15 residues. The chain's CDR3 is CASSHRQGGNYGYTF. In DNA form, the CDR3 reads TGTGCCAGCAGCCACAGACAGGGGGGTAACTATGGCTACACCTTC.